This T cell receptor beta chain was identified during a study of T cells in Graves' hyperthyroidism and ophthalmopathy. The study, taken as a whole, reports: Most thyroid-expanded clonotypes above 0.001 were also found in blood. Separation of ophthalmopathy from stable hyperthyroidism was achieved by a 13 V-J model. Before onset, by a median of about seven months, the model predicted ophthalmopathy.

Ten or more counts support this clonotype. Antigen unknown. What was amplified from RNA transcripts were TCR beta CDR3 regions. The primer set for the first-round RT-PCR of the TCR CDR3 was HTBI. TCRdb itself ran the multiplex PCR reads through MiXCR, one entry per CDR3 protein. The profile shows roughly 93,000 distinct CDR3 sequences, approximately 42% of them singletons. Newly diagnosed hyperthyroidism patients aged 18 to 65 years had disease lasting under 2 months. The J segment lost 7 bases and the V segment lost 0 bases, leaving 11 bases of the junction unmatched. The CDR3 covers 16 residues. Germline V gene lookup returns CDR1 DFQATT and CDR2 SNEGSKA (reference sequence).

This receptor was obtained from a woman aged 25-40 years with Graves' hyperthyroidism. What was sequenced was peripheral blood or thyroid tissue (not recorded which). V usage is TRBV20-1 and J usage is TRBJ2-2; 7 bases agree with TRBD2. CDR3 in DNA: TGCAGTGCTAGAGAAGCCTCCCTGGGGGGGGGCGGGGAGCTGTTTTTT. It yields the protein CSAREASLGGGGELFF.